This paragraph reports one T cell receptor beta chain. Its antigen remains unknown. Second-dose groups at about 4 or about 12 weeks were pooled. Germline values: CDR1 GTSNPN, CDR2 SVGIG (reference sequence). Deletions cut 4 bases from V and 0 bases from J, with 10 bases between. The CDR3 length is 15 residues. These data belong to a study of T cell responses to AZD1222 COVID-19 vaccine. Study results and limitations: Among spike-specific TCRs, nearly half reportedly target unmutated variant regions. Baseline serostatus was positive in only a handful of AZD1222 recipients. The sample set comprised mostly white British donors with more females, and clonal diversity was possibly underestimated.

Clones were sequenced by immunoSEQ multiplex PCR, and TCRdb holds only the in-frame ones, with some missing. The sample holds around 130,000 clones, more than 70% seen once. The V call is TRBV30, the J call TRBJ1-6; D call uncertain. This TCR came from an adult who received the AZD1222 COVID-19 vaccine. The source material was peripheral blood, sampled 28 days after the second AZD1222 dose. The chain's CDR3 is CAWNEYGSYNSPLHF. CDR3 bases: TGTGCCTGGAACGAGTACGGCTCCTATAATTCACCCCTCCACTTT.